Shown below are 8 T cell receptor beta chains from a single sample sequenced in a study of cytomegalovirus exposure and HLA in healthy donors. PCR primers comprised 60 Vbeta and 13 Jbeta primers. Profiled with immunoSEQ multiplex PCR; TCRdb holds only in-frame clones, not every one. Found here are roughly 120,000 clones, roughly 80% of them singletons; the top ten hold around 2.5%. The specimen sequenced was PBMCs. The receptors were sampled from a young man in good health and CMV-seronegative.

This chain uses TRBV6-1 with TRBJ2-7; 7 bases are shared with TRBD2. In germline, CDR1 is MNHNS, CDR2 SASEGT. The ends lost 5 bases at V and 4 bases at J; junction bases unmatched: 8. The CDR3 covers 14 residues. CDR3 sequence (DNA): TGTGCCAGCAGTCCGATTCCCGGGGGGTACGAGCAGTACTTC. Translated: CASSPIPGGYEQYF.

This clone has just one count. The chain uses TRBV6-1 and TRBJ2-2; D is possibly TRBD1 (5 bases). V was trimmed by 7 bases and J by 1 base, leaving 13 bases between them. This CDR3 comprises 15 residues. The V gene's germline CDR1 is MNHNS and CDR2 SASEGT. CDR3 DNA sequence: TGTGCCAGCACTGTGGACACGTTGAACACCGGGGAGCTGTTTTTT. It specifies CASTVDTLNTGELFF.

This chain joins TRBV21-1 and TRBJ2-5; the DNA was not compared with TRBD2, the D call given in the table. TRBV21-1 is a known pseudogene. The CDR3 runs 18 residues. In nucleotides, the CDR3 is TGTGCCAGCAGCACTACGTCAAATCAGGGAGGTGGTCAAGAGACCCAGTACTTC. This gives the protein CASSTTSNQGGGQETQYF.

This chain links TRBV28 with TRBJ2-1; D might be TRBD1 (8 bases). The CDR3 covers 13 residues. Looked up from germline, CDR1 is MDHEN and CDR2 is SYDVKM. The CDR3 spells CGMGGAGGGEQFF. CDR3 bases: TGTGGAATGGGGGGGGCAGGGGGCGGTGAGCAGTTCTTC.

This chain uses TRBV7-9 with TRBJ2-5; TRBD2 matches 8 bases. The DNA end lines up better with TRBJ2-7; the J call may be wrong. The CDR3 covers 15 residues. Germline CDR1 and CDR2: SEHNR and FQNEAQ (reference sequence). The CDR3: CASSLLAGSSYEQYF. As DNA, the CDR3 is TGTGCCAGCAGCTTATTAGCGGGAAGCTCCTACGAGCAGTACTTC.

This chain links TRBV27 with TRBJ1-1; TRBD1 might be the D (5 bases). Germline V gene sequence: CDR1 MNHEY, CDR2 SMNVEV (reference sequence). This CDR3 spans 13 amino acids. V gave up 3 bases and J gave up 5 bases, with 10 bases separating them. The CDR3 coding sequence is TGTGCCAGCAGTTTCGGGGGAGGAACTGAAGCTTTCTTT. It codes for CASSFGGGTEAFF.

In this sample, this clone turned up a few times. V gene TRBV7-2 combines with J gene TRBJ2-7; the D gene is possibly TRBD2 (5 bases). Germline CDR1 and CDR2: SGHTA and FQGNSA. The V and J ends lost 5 bases and 2 bases respectively, with 13 bases between them. This CDR3 contains 14 residues. CDR3: CASSPGLLPYEQYF. In DNA, the CDR3 is TGTGCCAGCAGCCCCGGACTTCTACCCTACGAGCAGTACTTC.

This chain connects TRBV10-1 to TRBJ2-3, with TRBD2 matching 12 bases. Germline CDR1 reads WNHNN; CDR2 reads SYGVQD (reference sequence). The J segment lost 2 bases and the V segment lost 4 bases, leaving 7 bases of the junction unmatched. The CDR3 covers 17 residues. CDR3 amino acids: CASSGGTSGPYTDTQYF. CDR3 coding DNA: TGCGCCAGCAGTGGGGGGACTAGCGGGCCCTACACAGATACGCAGTATTTT.